The following is a TCR beta chain sequence with its context. This sample is drawn from a study of blood T cell repertoires in COVID-19. About the study: There were acute and convalescent COVID-19 samples, and they came from the United States, Italy and Spain. T cells, B-cell-depleted T cells, or PBMCs provided the cDNA or gDNA that served as material.

The CDR3 is made up of 17 amino acids. Germline lookup yields CDR1 MNHEY and CDR2 SVGEGT. Trimming removed 5 bases from V and 2 bases from J, with 19 bases in between. Profiling relied on immunoSEQ multiplex PCR, and the TCRdb table lists in-frame clones only, not all of them. This sample has 200,000 to 250,000 clones; roughly 90% occur once, and the top ten carry around 2.9%. The receptor comes from a woman aged 60 to 75 with acute or convalescent COVID-19. Sequencing used peripheral blood. This chain joins TRBV6-2 or TRBV6-3 and TRBJ1-5, with D perhaps matching TRBD1 (6 bases). The CDR3 protein is CASSTDRTKGGNQPQHF. Here the CDR3 DNA reads TGTGCCAGCAGTACCGACAGGACCAAAGGGGGCAATCAGCCCCAGCATTTT.